The 9 T cell receptor beta chains below were found in one sample sequenced in a study of blood T cell repertoires in COVID-19 (dated by TCRdb to the early 2020s). Library prep was done by the immunoSEQ multiplex PCR assay. TCRdb took this table from immuneACCESS and kept in-frame rearrangements with V and J called. Such tables lack part of the clones; where checked against another copy, unresolved V genes explain under half of the gap, and the rest is unexplained. Here the sample has about 220,000 clones; approximately 86% occur a single time. The ten biggest clones cover approximately 4% of the sample. The sequenced sample was peripheral blood. The receptors were gathered from a woman older than 75 with acute or convalescent COVID-19.

The chain employs TRBV6-2 or TRBV6-3 and TRBJ1-5; D is possibly TRBD1 (6 bases). CDR3 length: 14 residues. Trimming pared 4 bases from V and 0 bases from J, leaving 7 bases between. Germline V lookup: CDR1 MNHEY, CDR2 SVGEGT. In DNA form, the CDR3 reads TGTGCCAGCAGTTGGACAGATAGCAATCAGCCCCAGCATTTT. It translates to CASSWTDSNQPQHF.

The chain joins TRBV7-2 to TRBJ1-5; no firm D call. The CDR3 is made up of 12 amino acids. From germline, CDR1 is SGHTA and CDR2 FQGNSA. V was pared by 1 base and J by 5 bases, with 3 bases between. The CDR3 sequence: CASSLVYQPQHF. CDR3 coding DNA: TGTGCCAGCAGCTTAGTCTATCAGCCCCAGCATTTT.

The chain joins TRBV15 to TRBJ2-7; weak D call: TRBD1 (5 bases). Trimming shortened V by 2 bases and J by 0 bases, and 8 bases separated the two germline ends. Germline V gene data show CDR1 as LNHNV and CDR2 as YYDKDF (reference sequence). CDR3 size: 14 residues. The CDR3, as DNA: TGTGCCACCAGCAGACAGGGTAGCTCCTACGAGCAGTACTTC. Protein product: CATSRQGSSYEQYF.

The chain uses TRBV25-1 and TRBJ1-2; 8 bases map to TRBD1. The CDR3 loop spans 14 amino acids. With 4 bases clipped from V and 7 bases from J, the junction kept 8 bases outside the gene matches. Germline CDR1 MGHDK, CDR2 SYGVNS. This chain's CDR3 is CASSVGQGVSGYTF. CDR3 nucleotide sequence: TGTGCCAGCAGTGTCGGACAGGGCGTAAGTGGCTACACCTTC.

The genes are TRBV7-2 and TRBJ1-6, with TRBD1 matching 9 bases. Germline-derived CDR1 and CDR2 are SGHTA and FQGNSA. The V gene end was trimmed by 8 bases and the J gene end by 7 bases; junction bases not matched to a gene: 3. CDR3 length: 13 amino acids. CDR3 coding DNA: TGTGCCAGCCGGACAGGGGCGAATTCACCCCTCCACTTT. This encodes CASRTGANSPLHF.

The V gene is TRBV5-1, the J gene TRBJ1-2, with D possibly being TRBD1 (6 bases). The V end was cut by 4 bases, the J end by 2 bases, with 12 bases between. The CDR3 has 14 residues. Germline values: CDR1 SGHRS, CDR2 YFSETQ. The CDR3 here is CASSISGQNYGYTF. CDR3 nucleotide sequence: TGCGCCAGCAGCATTTCAGGACAGAACTATGGCTACACCTTC.

The J gene is TRBJ1-6, the V gene TRBV7-9; D is ambiguous. The CDR3 sequence is 15 residues long. Germline V gene data show CDR1 as SEHNR and CDR2 as FQNEAQ (reference sequence). The V end was cut by 4 bases, the J end by 3 bases, with 10 bases between. CDR3 in amino acids: CASSSSGFYNSPLHF. The CDR3 coding sequence is TGTGCCAGCAGCTCCTCAGGATTCTATAATTCACCCCTCCACTTT.

The chain has TRBV6-2 or TRBV6-3 and TRBJ1-5; D not resolved. Germline V gives CDR1 MNHEY, CDR2 SVGEGT. V was clipped by 5 bases and J by 4 bases, with 9 bases between them. The CDR3 loop spans 13 amino acids. CDR3 in DNA: TGTGCCAGCAGTCGTGTGCGGAATCAGCCCCAGCATTTT. It is translated as CASSRVRNQPQHF.

This clone was picked up one time. The chain carries TRBV29-1 and TRBJ1-4; TRBD1 aligns across 7 bases. The CDR3 has 14 residues. In germline, CDR1 is SQVTM, CDR2 ANQGSEA. V was pared by 3 bases and J by 3 bases, with 4 bases of the junction left unmatched. The CDR3 sequence: CSVDSTGANEKLFF. In DNA, the CDR3 is TGCAGCGTTGATTCAACAGGGGCTAATGAAAAACTGTTTTTT.